The 27 T cell receptor beta chains given below trace back to one sample, sequenced in a study of PD-L1 blockade in urothelial cancer. Only in-frame clones appear in the TCRdb table, and some are missing; sequencing was by immunoSEQ multiplex PCR. The sample has 35,000 to 55,000 clones, around 82% seen once. The sequencing used PBMCs, collected around atezolizumab (anti-PD-L1) treatment. These receptors were taken from a man between 70 and 80 years old with urothelial cancer.

J is TRBJ1-6 and V is TRBV6-4, with D unresolved. This CDR3 region has 14 residues. Trimming took 4 bases from V and 8 from J, leaving 12 bases between them. Germline CDR1 is MRHNA and CDR2 is SNTAGT. CDR3 DNA sequence: TGTGCCAGCAGTGTTCGGGGTACGGATTCACCCCTCCACTTT. Protein product: CASSVRGTDSPLHF.

The genes are TRBV10-3 and TRBJ2-5, with 9 positions matching TRBD2. CDR3 size: 16 residues. CDR1 ENHRY and CDR2 SYGVKD come from the germline V gene. The junction had 9 bases not matched to a gene; V was cut back by 3 bases and J by 4 bases. The CDR3 sequence: CAISEGSSGVLETQYF. CDR3 DNA: TGTGCCATCAGTGAAGGTTCTAGCGGGGTATTAGAGACCCAGTACTTC.

The chain joins TRBV7-2 to TRBJ2-5, with 7 bases identical to TRBD1. The CDR3 length is 15 residues. V lost 5 bases to trimming and J lost 2 bases; unmatched junction nucleotides: 8. Germline CDR1 SGHTA, CDR2 FQGNSA. In DNA, the CDR3 is TGTGCCAGCAGCCGGGACAGTATAGGGCAAGAGACCCAGTACTTC. Translation: CASSRDSIGQETQYF.

V and J are TRBV6-6 and TRBJ2-3; TRBD1 agrees at 9 bases. This CDR3 spans 13 amino acids. V was clipped by 6 bases and J by 7 bases; unmatched bases: 5. Germline V gene lookup returns CDR1 MNHNY and CDR2 SVGAGI (reference sequence). DNA for the CDR3: TGTGCCAGCAGGAGGGACAGGGCGAATACGCAGTATTTT. This gives the protein CASRRDRANTQYF.

The J gene is TRBJ1-1, the V gene TRBV20-1; perhaps TRBD1 as D (5 bases). CDR1 and CDR2 from the germline V gene are DFQATT and SNEGSKA (reference sequence). The CDR3 length is 11 residues. Trimming pared 3 bases from V and 10 bases from J, leaving 12 bases between. The DNA of the CDR3 is TGCAGTGCTAGTCTGGGACTTCGAGCTTTCTTT. Translation gives CSASLGLRAFF.

The chain links TRBV6-5 to TRBJ2-2, with 9 nucleotides matching TRBD2. CDR3 length: 12 amino acids. J lost 8 bases, V lost 6 bases, and 1 base had no gene match. Germline assignment: CDR1 MNHEY and CDR2 SVGAGI. The chain's CDR3 is CASRREGGELFF. CDR3 nucleotide sequence: TGTGCCAGCAGGCGGGAGGGGGGGGAGCTGTTTTTT.

The V and J genes are TRBV28 and TRBJ2-1; 8 nucleotides align to TRBD1. Trimming at V came to 7 bases and at J to 7 bases, leaving 9 bases not matched to a gene. This CDR3 contains 14 residues. From germline, CDR1 is MDHEN and CDR2 SYDVKM. CDR3 amino acids: CASKPPTGANEQFF. The CDR3 region has the DNA TGTGCCAGCAAACCCCCGACAGGGGCTAATGAGCAGTTCTTC.

The chain joins TRBV11-3 to TRBJ2-7; D not resolved. The length of the CDR3 is 13 residues. CDR1 is SGHNT and CDR2 is YENEEA in the germline V gene. Trimming removed 2 bases at V and 0 bases at J, with 5 bases between. The CDR3 reads CASSLSSSYEQYF. CDR3 coding DNA: TGTGCCAGCAGCTTATCTAGCTCCTACGAGCAGTACTTC. The variable domain in full, with the rest retrieved from reference TRBV11-3 and TRBJ2-7, is EAGVVQSPRYKIIEKKQPVAFWCNPISGHNTLYWYLQNLGQGPELLIRYENEEAVDDSQLPKDRFSAERLKGVDSTLKIQPAELGDSAVYLCASSLSSSYEQYFGPGTRLTVT.

V gene TRBV10-3 combines with J gene TRBJ1-1; the D gene is possibly TRBD1 (5 bases). CDR1 is ENHRY and CDR2 is SYGVKD in the germline V gene. The CDR3 has 20 amino acids. Trimming removed 9 bases at V and 4 bases at J, with 36 bases between. CDR3 protein: CAMAQRSGVGADGLGTEAFF. The CDR3 DNA reads TGTGCCATGGCCCAGAGGAGCGGGGTTGGGGCGGATGGGCTGGGCACTGAAGCTTTCTTT.

This rearrangement joins TRBV11-2 to TRBJ2-5; tentatively, D is TRBD2 (5 bases). The CDR3 is 15 amino acids. Trimming shortened V by 0 bases and J by 2 bases, and 10 bases separated the two germline ends. From germline, CDR1 is SGHAT and CDR2 FQNNGV. The CDR3 sequence: CASSLDGELQETQYF. CDR3 nucleotide sequence: TGTGCCAGCAGCTTAGATGGGGAGTTACAAGAGACCCAGTACTTC.

The chain joins TRBV7-2 to TRBJ2-5; 7 bases align to TRBD2. CDR3 size: 17 residues. In germline, CDR1 is SGHTA, CDR2 FQGNSA. The ends lost 1 base at V and 4 bases at J; junction bases unmatched: 12. The CDR3 nucleotides are TGTGCCAGCAGCTTAGACTTGTCGGGGGGTGGCCTAGAGACCCAGTACTTC. Amino acids: CASSLDLSGGGLETQYF.

J is TRBJ2-3 and V is TRBV5-1; D is possibly TRBD1 (6 bases). This CDR3 contains 16 residues. CDR1 is SGHRS, CDR2 YFSETQ, per germline. The V gene lost 2 bases and the J gene lost 2 bases, with 15 bases spanning the gap. The CDR3 sequence: CASSLTAGVDTDTQYF. CDR3 DNA: TGCGCCAGCAGCTTAACCGCAGGGGTGGACACAGATACGCAGTATTTT.

This chain connects TRBV10-3 to TRBJ2-2, with a tentative D call TRBD2 (6 bases). Germline V gene data show CDR1 as ENHRY and CDR2 as SYGVKD. CDR3 size: 14 residues. V was trimmed by 6 bases and J by 7 bases, leaving 15 bases between them. The CDR3 coding sequence is TGTGCCATCAGCGAAGATCAGGGAGGCGGGGAGCTGTTTTTT. It yields the protein CAISEDQGGGELFF.

This clone was recorded a few times. This chain connects TRBV18 to TRBJ1-1; a weak D match, TRBD1 (6 bases). The CDR3 extends over 16 amino acids. V lost 2 bases and J 0 bases, leaving 13 bases between the germline ends. Germline-derived CDR1 and CDR2 are KGHSH and LQKENI. CDR3 sequence: CASSPGQNLMNTEAFF. The CDR3 DNA reads TGTGCCAGCTCACCAGGACAGAATCTAATGAACACTGAAGCTTTCTTT.

The rearrangement joins TRBV5-6 to TRBJ1-1; D remains unclear. The V gene's germline CDR1 is SGHDT and CDR2 YYEEEE. The CDR3 length is 14 residues. The V end lost 2 bases, the J end lost 13 bases, and 21 bases lay between the germline ends. The CDR3 reads CASSLSETVRRVFF. DNA of the CDR3: TGTGCCAGCAGCTTAAGTGAAACTGTGAGGAGGGTTTTCTTT.

The table lists this clone with a few counts. The chain uses TRBV6-6 and TRBJ1-5, with TRBD1 identical over 8 bases. V shed 7 bases, J shed 7 bases, and the junction held 9 bases outside the gene matches. The CDR3 contains 14 residues. Looked up from germline, CDR1 is MNHNY and CDR2 is SVGAGI (reference sequence). The CDR3 loop reads CASTRQGAGQPQHF. The CDR3 bases are TGTGCCAGCACCCGGCAGGGGGCAGGACAGCCCCAGCATTTT.

The chain recombines TRBV5-1 with TRBJ2-1; D possibly corresponds to TRBD1 (6 bases). The V end was cut by 4 bases, the J end by 3 bases, with 14 bases between. Per germline, CDR1 SGHRS and CDR2 YFSETQ. CDR3 length equals 15 residues. The CDR3 spells CASSPAGVLYNEQFF. CDR3 nucleotide sequence: TGCGCCAGCAGCCCGGCAGGGGTCCTCTACAATGAGCAGTTCTTC.

The chain carries TRBV2 and TRBJ1-2; unclear D gene. The CDR3 has 13 residues. V was shortened by 7 bases and J by 6 bases, with 15 bases between the two germline ends. Germline CDR1 and CDR2: SNHLY and FYNNEI. The CDR3 coding sequence is TGTGCCAGCACCCTTGTTTGGAGAGATGGCTACACCTTC. This gives the protein CASTLVWRDGYTF. The full variable domain, rest sourced from reference TRBV2 and TRBJ1-2, is EPEVTQTPSHQVTQMGQEVILRCVPISNHLYFYWYRQILGQKVEFLVSFYNNEISEKSEIFDDQFSVERPDGSNFTLKIRSTKLEDSAMYFCASTLVWRDGYTFGSGTRLTVV.

The chain employs TRBV27 and TRBJ2-3, with D perhaps matching TRBD2 (6 bases). Germline V gene data show CDR1 as MNHEY and CDR2 as SMNVEV (reference sequence). This CDR3 spans 16 amino acids. V lost 8 bases to trimming and J lost 3 bases, with 21 bases between them. In DNA, the CDR3 is TGTGCCAGCTCTCAGAACGGGGCAGGGAGGACAGATACGCAGTATTTT. Protein: CASSQNGAGRTDTQYF.

This sequence joins TRBV27 and TRBJ1-2; 10 bases are a match to TRBD1. Germline values: CDR1 MNHEY, CDR2 SMNVEV (reference sequence). Trimming cost V 5 bases and J 8 bases; bases outside gene matches: 11. The CDR3 covers 15 residues. In nucleotides, the CDR3 is TGTGCCAGCAGTCCTTCGACGGACAGGGGGGTAGGCTACACCTTC. The encoded protein is CASSPSTDRGVGYTF.

J is TRBJ1-5 and V is TRBV27; D may be TRBD1 (6 bases). Trimming pared 2 bases from V and 1 base from J, leaving 12 bases between. Germline CDR1 is MNHEY and CDR2 is SMNVEV (reference sequence). The CDR3 loop spans 16 amino acids. CDR3 in amino acids: CASSLRGAASNQPQHF. The CDR3 coding sequence is TGTGCCAGCAGTTTACGGGGGGCCGCCAGCAATCAGCCCCAGCATTTT.

The chain employs TRBV9 and TRBJ2-7, with TRBD2 matching over 9 bases. The germline gives CDR1 SGDLS, CDR2 YYNGEE. The J segment lost 3 bases and the V segment lost 0 bases, leaving 4 bases of the junction unmatched. The CDR3 loop spans 15 amino acids. The CDR3 reads CASSVEGSGSYEQYF. In DNA, the CDR3 is TGTGCCAGCAGCGTAGAGGGTAGCGGGAGCTACGAGCAGTACTTC.

The CDR3 loop reads CASSQGTGSNQPQHF. CDR3 bases: TGTGCCAGCAGCCAGGGGACAGGGAGCAATCAGCCCCAGCATTTT. V usage is TRBV5-4 and J usage is TRBJ1-5; 9 nucleotides agree with TRBD1. CDR3 length: 15 amino acids. V lost 4 bases and J lost 1; bases outside the gene matches: 3. Per germline, CDR1 SGHNT and CDR2 YYREEE (reference sequence).

The genes are TRBV28 and TRBJ1-1; tentative D call: TRBD1 (6 bases). This CDR3 spans 13 amino acids. CDR1 and CDR2 (germline): MDHEN, SYDVKM. The V end was cut by 6 bases, the J end by 8 bases, with 16 bases between. The DNA for the CDR3 is TGTGCCAGCAGCACTCGGACAGTGTTGGAAGCTTTCTTT. Translated, it gives CASSTRTVLEAFF.

V and J are TRBV4-3 and TRBJ2-7, with a possible D match to TRBD1 (6 bases). CDR1 is LGHNA, CDR2 YSLEER, per germline. The CDR3 sequence is 14 residues long. Trimming stripped 0 bases from V and 3 bases from J, with 9 bases between. The CDR3 nucleotides are TGCGCCAGCAGCCAAGACAAGGGGGACTACGAGCAGTACTTC. Its protein product is CASSQDKGDYEQYF.

The V and J genes are TRBV5-1 and TRBJ2-3; D unresolved. CDR1 and CDR2 (germline): SGHRS, YFSETQ. V dropped 4 bases and J dropped 4 bases, with 10 bases sitting between them. The CDR3 is 13 amino acids. CDR3 amino acids: CASSLGSADTQYF. In DNA form, the CDR3 reads TGCGCCAGCAGCCTGGGGTCAGCAGATACGCAGTATTTT.

The chain links TRBV11-2 to TRBJ1-2; D not resolved. Trimming pared 0 bases from V and 4 bases from J, leaving 9 bases between. Germline CDR1 SGHAT, CDR2 FQNNGV. The CDR3 has 14 residues. The CDR3: CASSLDSETYGYTF. The CDR3 bases are TGTGCCAGCAGCTTAGACAGCGAAACCTATGGCTACACCTTC. Drawing the rest from reference TRBV11-2 and TRBJ1-2, the complete variable domain is EAGVAQSPRYKIIEKRQSVAFWCNPISGHATLYWYQQILGQGPKLLIQFQNNGVVDDSQLPKDRFSAERLKGVDSTLKIQPAKLEDSAVYLCASSLDSETYGYTFGSGTRLTVV.